Listed below are T cell receptor beta chains from one sample, sequenced in a study of tumor and adjacent non-tumor tissue in lung cancer. One entry per CDR3 protein, called by TCRdb with MiXCR from the multiplex PCR reads. The repertoire includes about 110,000 distinct CDR3 sequences, 60% to 70% of them detected once, and roughly 19% sits in the top ten. The sample was distant non-tumor lung tissue. The origin of the receptors is a man between 60 and 75 years old with non-small cell lung cancer. The CDR3 runs from the conserved cysteine through the conserved F or W. The D gene is left open where the match is weak. Not every row has a clone size; where given, it reads once, few, many or a size class.

v_gene,j_gene,abundance,d_gene,CDR3nt,CDR3aa
TRBV11-2,TRBJ2-2,-,-,TGTGCCAGCGGCTTGGGGCAGAACACCAGGGAGCTGTTTTTT,CASGLGQNTRELFF
TRBV12-3/TRBV12-4,TRBJ2-2,-,TRBD1,TGTGCCATCAGTCAACAGGGGACCGGGGAACTGTTTTTT,CAISQQGTGELFF
TRBV20-1,TRBJ2-7,many,TRBD2,TGCAGTGCTAGAGCCGGGACTAGCGGGGTATACGAGCAGTACTTC,CSARAGTSGVYEQYF
TRBV19,TRBJ2-1,-,-,TGTGCCAGTACCTGGACCTACTCCTACAATGAACAGTTCTTC,CASTWTYSYNEQFF
TRBV5-4,TRBJ2-1,many,-,TGTGCCAGCAGCGGGGACACCTACAATGAGCAGTTCTTC,CASSGDTYNEQFF
TRBV6-2/TRBV6-3,TRBJ1-2,many,-,-,CASSVGQGNTF
TRBV6-1,TRBJ1-2,many,TRBD1,TGTGCCAGCAGAGACAGGGTCGCCAAGGAAGGTGGCTACACCTTC,CASRDRVAKEGGYTF
TRBV28,TRBJ2-4,few,-,TGTGCCAGCAGATCAACCGTTAGCGGAGGCATTCAGTACTTC,CASRSTVSGGIQYF
TRBV5-1,TRBJ1-5,-,TRBD1,TGCGCCAGCAGCTTGAGTGGGACAGCTACTAGCACAGATACGCAGCATTTT,CASSLSGTATSTDTQHF
TRBV4-1,TRBJ2-3,many,TRBD2,TGCGCCAGCAGCCGCCCATCCGCACCAGCGGGGGGAACAGATACGCAGTATTTT,CASSRPSAPAGGTDTQYF
TRBV29-1,TRBJ1-6,-,-,TGCAGCGTTCGGGACAACAATTCATCCCTCCACTTT,CSVRDNNSSLHF
TRBV14,TRBJ1-6,many,-,TGTGCCAGCAGCCGAAGTTCAGGGGTGGGTTCACCCCTCCACTTT,CASSRSSGVGSPLHF
TRBV7-2,TRBJ2-3,-,-,TGTGCCAGTAGCTTAGTGGTTGGGGGCACAGATACGCGGTATTTT,CASSLVVGGTDTRYF
TRBV25-1,TRBJ1-5,-,TRBD1,TGTGCCAGCAGGGGGACAGGGGAGCCTCAGCCCCAGCATTTT,CASRGTGEPQPQHF
TRBV11-2,TRBJ2-7,medium-sized,-,TGTGCCAGCAGCTTTTACGGAGCCTACGAGCAGTACTTC,CASSFYGAYEQYF
TRBV7-8,TRBJ2-1,many,-,TGTGCCAGCAGCTTCGGGCTTGACTACAATGAGCAGTTCTTC,CASSFGLDYNEQFF
TRBV12-3/TRBV12-4,TRBJ2-3,many,TRBD1,TGTGCCAGCAGACCTAGGACAGGGAGCACAGATACGCAGTATTTT,CASRPRTGSTDTQYF
TRBV11-3,TRBJ2-1,-,-,TGTGCCAGCAGCCCAAACAGGGATGAGCGGTTCTTC,CASSPNRDERFF
TRBV11-2,TRBJ2-1,-,-,TGTGCCAGCAGCTTAGTCGGTAGGGCCGGTGAGCAGTTATTC,CASSLVGRAGEQLF
TRBV29-1,TRBJ1-3,-,-,TGCAGCGTTGAGCTGGGCGCCTCTGGAAACACCGTATATTTT,CSVELGASGNTVYF
TRBV12-3/TRBV12-4,TRBJ2-3,-,TRBD1,TGTACCAGCAGGCAAGGGACAGGGTGGGGTACGCAGTATTTT,CTSRQGTGWGTQYF
TRBV4-1,TRBJ2-1,many,-,TGCGCCAGCAGCCAAGAAGAAGTAGGATACAATGAGCAGTTCTTC,CASSQEEVGYNEQFF
TRBV12-3/TRBV12-4,TRBJ2-5,once,-,TGTGTCAGGAGCCCGGACGAGAAGACCCAGCACTTC,CVRSPDEKTQHF
TRBV28,TRBJ2-5,-,-,TGTGCCAGCAGTGCCCGTGGGCTCGGAGAGACCCAGTACTTC,CASSARGLGETQYF
TRBV28,TRBJ1-4,-,TRBD1,TGTGCCAGCAGTTTCCCGACACAGGGGGCAGGTGAAAAACTGTTTTTT,CASSFPTQGAGEKLFF
TRBV12-3/TRBV12-4,TRBJ2-7,many,TRBD1,TGTGCCAGCAGTCAGGGGGCAACCTACGAGCAGTACTTC,CASSQGATYEQYF
TRBV29-1,TRBJ1-1,-,-,TGCAGCGTTGACGGTCAGCCAGGTGAGGCTTTCTTT,CSVDGQPGEAFF
TRBV7-9,TRBJ2-7,many,-,TGTGCCAGCAGAGCACTCGGGGGGCAAAGCTCCTACGAGCAGTACTTC,CASRALGGQSSYEQYF
TRBV11-2,TRBJ1-3,-,-,TGTGCCAGCAGCTTAGATCTATCCCGTAGCTCTGGAGACACCATATATTTT,CASSLDLSRSSGDTIYF
TRBV12-3/TRBV12-4,TRBJ1-5,-,-,TGTGCCAGCAGTCCTCGGGACGTCGACAATCAGCCCCAGCATTTT,CASSPRDVDNQPQHF
TRBV30,TRBJ2-2,few,-,TGTGCCTGGAGTGTGGGGGTCCCTACCGGGGAGCTGTTTTTT,CAWSVGVPTGELFF
TRBV6-1,TRBJ2-3,-,-,TGTGCCGCTAACCCCCCGCGCAGGATCACAGATACGCAGTATTTT,CAANPPRRITDTQYF
TRBV5-6,TRBJ2-2,once,TRBD1,TGTGCTAGCAGCTATCCGGGACAGGGGATGACCGGGGAGCTGTTTTTT,CASSYPGQGMTGELFF
TRBV12-3/TRBV12-4,TRBJ1-5,many,TRBD1,TGTGCCAGCAGCCGGACAGGGATAAGCAATCAGCCCCAGCATTTT,CASSRTGISNQPQHF
TRBV29-1,TRBJ1-4,many,-,TGCAGCGTTGAAGATCCAGAGGGTGGAGGTGAAAAACTGTTTTTT,CSVEDPEGGGEKLFF
TRBV7-9,TRBJ1-2,many,TRBD1,TGTGCCAGCAGCCCAAACGCCGGGACAGGGAACCACACCTTC,CASSPNAGTGNHTF
TRBV6-2/TRBV6-3,TRBJ2-7,once,-,TGTGTCAGCGGGCCGGGAGCTACCTACGAGCAGTACTTC,CVSGPGATYEQYF
TRBV4-1,TRBJ2-2,-,-,TGCGTCAGCAGCCGAGGAGGACAGATGAATAGCGAAGAGCCGTTTTTT,CVSSRGGQMNSEEPFF
TRBV20-1,TRBJ2-3,-,TRBD2,TGCAGTGCGGCTAGCGGGGGGAGCACAGATAAGCAGTATTTT,CSAASGGSTDKQYF
TRBV4-1,TRBJ2-7,many,TRBD2,TGCGCCAGCAGCCAAGATCGCGGGGGGACCTCCTACGAGCAGTACTTC,CASSQDRGGTSYEQYF
TRBV7-9,TRBJ2-7,many,TRBD2,TGTGCCAGCAGTCCTAGCGGATACTACGAGCAGTACTTC,CASSPSGYYEQYF
TRBV7-9,TRBJ2-1,-,-,TGTGCCAGCAAGGTGGTGTCCTCCTACAATGTGCAGTTCTTC,CASKVVSSYNVQFF
TRBV29-1,TRBJ2-2,-,-,TGCAACGCTAATACTCTGAAGACCGGGGCGCTGTTTTTT,CNANTLKTGALFF
TRBV11-3,TRBJ2-2,-,-,TGTGCCAGCAGCTCAGGGACGCGGACCGGGTATCTGTTTTTT,CASSSGTRTGYLFF
TRBV25-1,TRBJ2-2,-,TRBD2,TGTGCCAGCAGCAAAGCGGGGAACCTTTTTGGGGAGCTGTTTTTT,CASSKAGNLFGELFF
TRBV4-3,TRBJ2-3,-,-,TGCACCAGCAGCCAAGAGTTTGTGGGGGACTTGGGTACGCAATATTTT,CTSSQEFVGDLGTQYF
TRBV12-3/TRBV12-4,TRBJ2-3,many,TRBD2,TGTGCCAGCAATTTAAGGCTAGCGGGAATATCAACAGATACGCAGTATTTT,CASNLRLAGISTDTQYF
TRBV6-2/TRBV6-3,TRBJ2-7,-,-,TGTGGTACGGGGGACAGTGAAGCCTACGAGCAGTACTTC,CGTGDSEAYEQYF
TRBV11-3,TRBJ2-2,once,-,TGTGCCAGCAGCTTAATAGGGGGGGCCTGGGAGCTGTTTTTT,CASSLIGGAWELFF
TRBV4-1,TRBJ2-2,-,-,TGCGCCAGCAGCAAAGAGTATCGCGGGAATAACACCGGGGAGCTGTTTTTT,CASSKEYRGNNTGELFF
TRBV6-6,TRBJ2-1,-,TRBD2,TGTGCCAGCATGGGAGCGGGAGGGCAGAGGAAGCAGGGCTACATTGGGCAGTTCTTC,CASMGAGGQRKQGYIGQFF
TRBV4-3,TRBJ2-1,-,-,TGCGCCAGCAGCCAAGCTCAGGGATACGATGATCAGTTCTTC,CASSQAQGYDDQFF
TRBV6-1,TRBJ2-1,many,-,TGTGCCAGCAGTGATGAAGGGGGGGCCCTCTACAATGAGCAGTTCTTC,CASSDEGGALYNEQFF
TRBV6-1,TRBJ1-2,-,TRBD1,TGTACCAGCAGTGAAGCGGACCAGGGGGCCTATGGCTACACCTTC,CTSSEADQGAYGYTF
TRBV4-2,TRBJ1-1,-,-,TGTGCCAGCAGCCAAATACGGGAGGTTGGCAGGAACATTGAAGCTTTCTTT,CASSQIREVGRNIEAFF
TRBV6-5,TRBJ2-6,-,-,TGTGCCAGCAGTTACAGATCCTGGTCCGTCTCTGGGGCCAACATCCTGACTTTC,CASSYRSWSVSGANILTF
TRBV6-6,TRBJ1-4,many,-,TGTGCCAGCAGACGAGACGGCACCAATGAAAAACTGTTTTTT,CASRRDGTNEKLFF
TRBV11-3,TRBJ2-3,-,-,TGTCCCAGCAGCCGGATAACCCGGGCCACAGACACGCAGTATTTT,CPSSRITRATDTQYF
TRBV10-3,TRBJ2-7,-,-,TGTGCCACCAGTGATGGTCAATTATACGAGCAGTACTTC,CATSDGQLYEQYF
TRBV7-2,TRBJ1-5,-,-,TGTGCCAGCAGCCCGGGGCAGGGGTTCAATCAGCCCCAGCATTTT,CASSPGQGFNQPQHF